The 2 T cell receptor beta chains listed next were all sequenced from one sample in a study of blood T cells in healthy people across ages (dated by TCRdb to about 2015). Library preparation used 5' RACE. For sequencing, an Illumina HiSeq 2500 was employed. A second PCR of roughly 7 to 11 cycles was run with a J-beta primer mix and a sample-barcoded 5' primer. Using fastp trimming at Q25 and MiXCR clonotype assembly, TCRdb reanalyzed the public sequencing data and kept in-frame beta chains. One record per CDR3 amino acid sequence lists the most common genes and DNA. This sample lists 500,000 to 650,000 distinct CDR3 sequences; around 27% were detected once. The ten most abundant clones make up approximately 3.6% of the sample. These data were also filed under a second study, of T cells of mothers and their children.

What was sequenced was blood. The receptor set was obtained from a boy aged 2 to 10 in good health.

This clonotype was seen a single time. The chain links TRBV3-1 to TRBJ2-5; 9 bases are shared with TRBD2. The CDR3 loop spans 16 amino acids. With 4 bases clipped from V and 5 bases from J, the junction kept 11 bases outside the gene matches. Germline CDR1 reads LGHDT; CDR2 reads YNNKEL (reference sequence). CDR3 DNA: TGTGCCAGCAGCCGAAATTTAGCGGGAGCGGCGGAGACCCAGTACTTC. Protein product: CASSRNLAGAAETQYF.

This clonotype has a handful of counts. The CDR3 coding sequence is TGCGCCAGCAGCCAAGGGTTTGGGAATGAGCAGTTCTTC. It codes for CASSQGFGNEQFF. The chain uses TRBV4-1 and TRBJ2-1; unclear D gene. Trimming pared 1 base from V and 7 bases from J, leaving 8 bases between. CDR3 length equals 13 residues. The V gene's germline CDR1 is MGHRA and CDR2 YSYEKL.